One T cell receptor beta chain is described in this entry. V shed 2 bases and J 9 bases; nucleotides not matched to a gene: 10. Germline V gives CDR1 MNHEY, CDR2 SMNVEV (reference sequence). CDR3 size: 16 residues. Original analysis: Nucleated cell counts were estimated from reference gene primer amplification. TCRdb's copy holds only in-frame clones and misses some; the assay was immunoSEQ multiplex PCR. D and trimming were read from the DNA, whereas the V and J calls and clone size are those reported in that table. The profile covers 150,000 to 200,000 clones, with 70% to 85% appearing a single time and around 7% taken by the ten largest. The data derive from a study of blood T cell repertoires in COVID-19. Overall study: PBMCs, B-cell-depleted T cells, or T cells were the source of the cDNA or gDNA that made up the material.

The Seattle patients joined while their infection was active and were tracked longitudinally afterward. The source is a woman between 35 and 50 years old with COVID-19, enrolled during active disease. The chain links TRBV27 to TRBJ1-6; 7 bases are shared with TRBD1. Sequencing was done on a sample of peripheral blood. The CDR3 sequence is CASSLRATGSGSPLHF. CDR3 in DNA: TGTGCCAGCAGTTTAAGGGCGACAGGGTCGGGTTCACCCCTCCACTTT.